What follows are 30 T cell receptor beta chains derived from one specimen sequenced in a study of T-cell reconstitution after alpha-beta-depleted transplantation in children (dated by TCRdb to the mid-2010s). The library was obtained by PCR. The sequencer listed for this sample is Illumina HiSeq 2500. Molecular barcoding was employed in the preparation of TCR libraries, with unique molecular identifiers being used to normalize TCRbeta repertoire quantification. TCRdb trimmed the raw reads at Q25, called clones with MiXCR and kept productive beta chains. One record per CDR3 amino acid sequence lists the most common genes and DNA. The sample table shows around 71,000 distinct CDR3 sequences, and more than 5.5% are seen once. Jointly, the top ten make up around 2.5% of the sample. The source material was PBMCs from the stem cell graft donor, sampled from the stem cell graft. The source of these receptors is a human donor who donated a stem cell graft to a child with acute lymphoblastic leukemia.

Many counts were recorded for this clonotype. The chain joins TRBV2 to TRBJ2-4, with D possibly matching TRBD2 (6 bases). The CDR3 has 14 residues. Trimming took off 8 bases at V and 4 bases at J, with 15 bases between the two ends. CDR1 SNHLY and CDR2 FYNNEI come from the germline V gene. The CDR3 DNA reads as TGTGCCAGCGCCTGGCCGGGGGAAAAAAACATTCAGTACTTC. Protein: CASAWPGEKNIQYF.

This clonotype was observed at least ten times. The chain employs TRBV12-3 or TRBV12-4 and TRBJ2-1; 7 positions match TRBD1. The ends lost 3 bases at V and 6 bases at J; junction bases unmatched: 8. This CDR3 is built from 15 residues. The CDR3 DNA follows: TGTGCCAGCAGTTTCGTAGGGGGCAGTGTCAATGAGCAGTTCTTC. Its translation: CASSFVGGSVNEQFF.

Of note for this clonotype: An end of the junction differs from the germline gene, which may be a read error. V is TRBV3-1 and J is TRBJ2-2, with D unclear. Looked up from germline, CDR1 is LGHDT and CDR2 is YNNKEL (reference sequence). The CDR3 covers 16 residues. In DNA, the CDR3 is TGCGCCAGCAAGGTCCGAGACTCCCGTGGTTCCGGGGAGCTGTTTTTT. It specifies CASKVRDSRGSGELFF.

This clonotype was recorded at least ten times. The chain joins TRBV20-1 to TRBJ1-1; D gene unclear. This CDR3 comprises 14 residues. Germline CDR1 is DFQATT and CDR2 is SNEGSKA (reference sequence). Between the trimmed V and J ends, which lost 6 bases and 0 bases, there was a span of 14 bases. CDR3 in DNA: TGCAGTGCCCACCTGAGAGGCCTGAACACTGAAGCTTTCTTT. Translation: CSAHLRGLNTEAFF.

V usage is TRBV6-5 and J usage is TRBJ1-4; no reliable D call. In germline, CDR1 is MNHEY, CDR2 SVGAGI. The CDR3 length is 16 residues. The V gene lost 3 bases and the J gene lost 0 bases, with 11 bases spanning the gap. The CDR3 loop reads CASSYGLGSTNEKLFF. In DNA form, the CDR3 reads TGTGCCAGCAGTTATGGCTTGGGATCAACTAATGAAAAACTGTTTTTT.

This clonotype was seen at least ten times. This chain joins TRBV6-1 and TRBJ2-3; possibly TRBD1 or TRBD2 for D (5 bases each). This CDR3 has 15 residues. Per germline, CDR1 MNHNS and CDR2 SASEGT. The V gene lost 1 base and the J gene lost 6 bases, with 14 bases spanning the gap. Here the CDR3 DNA reads TGTGCCAGCAGTGAAGGGGTGGGGGATCTGGATACGCAGTATTTT. Translated: CASSEGVGDLDTQYF.

This clonotype was observed many times. One junction end does not reproduce the germline sequence, and a read error may be involved. The V gene is TRBV20-1, the J gene TRBJ2-7, with a tentative D call TRBD1 (6 bases). This CDR3 region has 12 residues. Germline V gene sequence: CDR1 DFQATT, CDR2 SNEGSKA (reference sequence). CDR3: CIAYQGLYEQYF. DNA of the CDR3: TGCATTGCTTATCAGGGGCTCTACGAGCAGTACTTC.

The sample holds many counts of this clonotype. The CDR3 coding sequence is TGTGCCAGCTCACCAAAGGATTCTGAAGCTTTCTTT. It is translated as CASSPKDSEAFF. The chain recombines TRBV18 with TRBJ1-1; D call uncertain. The CDR3 is made up of 12 amino acids. The germline gives CDR1 KGHSH, CDR2 LQKENI. V was clipped by 2 bases and J by 6 bases, with 7 bases between them.

This clonotype was found many times. The chain joins TRBV28 to TRBJ1-5, with TRBD1 matching 8 bases. The CDR3 runs 16 residues. In germline, CDR1 is MDHEN, CDR2 SYDVKM. With V trimmed by 0 bases and J by 5 bases, 6 bases remained unmatched. DNA for the CDR3: TGTGCCAGCAGTTTATGGGACAGGGAGGGCTATCAGCCCCAGCATTTT. Protein product: CASSLWDREGYQPQHF. Drawing the rest from reference TRBV28 and TRBJ1-5, the complete variable domain is DVKVTQSSRYLVKRTGEKVFLECVQDMDHENMFWYRQDPGLGLRLIYFSYDVKMKEKGDIPEGYSVSREKKERFSLILESASTNQTSMYLCASSLWDREGYQPQHFGDGTRLSIL.

In this sample, this clonotype turned up many times. V and J are TRBV28 and TRBJ1-5; a possible D gene is TRBD1 (6 bases). V lost 3 bases to trimming and J lost 3 bases, with 12 bases between them. The CDR3 covers 15 residues. CDR1 is MDHEN, CDR2 SYDVKM, per germline. The CDR3 DNA reads as TGTGCCAGCAGTTTCCCCGACAGGAACAATCAGCCCCAGCATTTT. Translated, it gives CASSFPDRNNQPQHF.

This chain links TRBV10-2 with TRBJ2-2, with 7 bases identical to TRBD1. CDR1 is WSHSY and CDR2 is SAAADI in the germline V gene. V shed 0 bases, J shed 6 bases, and the junction held 7 bases outside the gene matches. The CDR3 has 16 amino acids. CDR3 nucleotides: TGCGCCAGCAGTGAGTCGAGGGGGCGAAATTCCGGGGAGCTGTTTTTT. Its translation: CASSESRGRNSGELFF.

V gene TRBV18 combines with J gene TRBJ2-3; no clear D. Germline loops: CDR1 KGHSH, CDR2 LQKENI. V gave up 3 bases and J gave up 0 bases, with 10 bases separating them. This CDR3 comprises 15 residues. The CDR3 reads CASSPLGGSTDTQYF. CDR3 nucleotides: TGTGCCAGCTCACCTTTGGGTGGGAGCACAGATACGCAGTATTTT.

The chain couples TRBV7-3 to TRBJ2-7; the D is unclear. Germline V gene data show CDR1 as SGHTA and CDR2 as FQGTGA. The ends were cut back, 7 bases at V and 2 bases at J, with 12 bases in the middle. This CDR3 is 13 amino acids long. Here the CDR3 reads CASTPGRTYEQYF. The CDR3 DNA sequence: TGTGCCAGCACCCCCGGGCGGACCTACGAGCAGTACTTC.

In this sample, this clonotype turned up a few times. V is TRBV20-1 and J is TRBJ2-1, with D tentatively TRBD2 (7 bases). V lost 6 bases to trimming and J lost 6 bases, with 18 bases between them. From germline, CDR1 is DFQATT and CDR2 SNEGSKA (reference sequence). The CDR3 spans 14 residues. The DNA of the CDR3 is TGCAGTGCCGCCGTGGGGGGGCCGGGCAATGAGCAGTTCTTC. This gives the protein CSAAVGGPGNEQFF.

This chain uses TRBV19 with TRBJ2-2, with a weak D call TRBD1 (5 bases). Germline lookup yields CDR1 LNHDA and CDR2 SQIVND (reference sequence). There are 16 residues in the CDR3. Between the trimmed V and J ends, which lost 10 bases and 0 bases, there was a span of 18 bases. The CDR3 protein is CATINSATANTGELFF. CDR3 nucleotides: TGTGCCACCATAAACAGTGCGACAGCGAACACCGGGGAGCTGTTTTTT.

This clonotype was detected many times. The chain links TRBV7-2 to TRBJ2-7; 7 positions match TRBD2. This CDR3 comprises 14 residues. V shed 7 bases and J 3 bases; nucleotides not matched to a gene: 9. CDR1 is SGHTA, CDR2 FQGNSA, per germline. The CDR3 nucleotides are TGTGCCAGCATGGGGGGGGACTCGCTCTACGAGCAGTACTTC. Residues: CASMGGDSLYEQYF.

This clonotype was found many times. The chain links TRBV4-1 to TRBJ2-7, with D unresolved. The V end lost 1 base, the J end lost 2 bases, and 12 bases lay between the germline ends. The CDR3 loop spans 15 amino acids. From germline, CDR1 is MGHRA and CDR2 YSYEKL. The CDR3, as DNA: TGCGCCAGCAGCCAAGGATTCGGGCAGACCTACGAGCAGTACTTC. This gives the protein CASSQGFGQTYEQYF.

This clonotype was observed at least ten times. The CDR3 DNA follows: TGTGCCAGCAGCAAAGCGGAGGGGACAGGTCTCACCGGGGAGCTGTTTTTT. Residues: CASSKAEGTGLTGELFF. V usage is TRBV21-1 and J usage is TRBJ2-2; the tabulated D call, TRBD1, remains unverified against the DNA. TRBV21-1 is deemed a pseudogene. The CDR3 sequence is 17 residues long.

This clonotype was seen more than once but under ten times. This chain connects TRBV2 to TRBJ1-5; tentative D call: TRBD1 (5 bases). CDR1 is SNHLY and CDR2 is FYNNEI in the germline V gene. This CDR3 comprises 15 residues. Trimming stripped 5 bases from V and 3 bases from J, with 14 bases between. The CDR3 DNA is TGTGCCAGCAGTTTTTCCGACAGTCCCAATCAGCCCCAGCATTTT. Its translation is CASSFSDSPNQPQHF.

The chain has TRBV6-5 and TRBJ1-5; a weak D match, TRBD1 (6 bases). This CDR3 is 15 amino acids long. V was clipped by 1 base and J by 3 bases, with 10 bases between them. Germline-derived CDR1 and CDR2 are MNHEY and SVGAGI. CDR3 DNA sequence: TGTGCCAGCAGTTACTTCACAGGGCCCAATCAGCCCCAGCATTTT. Its translation is CASSYFTGPNQPQHF.

Ten or more counts support this clonotype. The V call is TRBV15, the J call TRBJ1-4; TRBD1 is a possible D gene (5 bases). From germline, CDR1 is LNHNV and CDR2 YYDKDF (reference sequence). The CDR3 sequence is 17 residues long. Trimming took off 3 bases at V and 0 bases at J, with 14 bases between the two ends. CDR3 amino acids: CATSSPARDSTNEKLFF. In DNA form, the CDR3 reads TGTGCCACCAGCAGTCCCGCCAGGGATTCAACTAATGAAAAACTGTTTTTT.

This clonotype was detected only a few times. V gene TRBV7-3 combines with J gene TRBJ2-7; 10 bases align to TRBD2. The V gene's germline CDR1 is SGHTA and CDR2 FQGTGA. CDR3 length: 18 residues. After removal of 1 base from V and 3 bases from J, the junction contained 12 bases not matched to a gene. CDR3 nucleotide sequence: TGTGCCAGCAGCTTAAATAGGGCTAGCGGGGGACTCCTCTACGAGCAGTACTTC. Translation gives CASSLNRASGGLLYEQYF.

At least ten counts were recorded for this clonotype. The chain has TRBV20-1 and TRBJ2-1, with 8 bases fitting TRBD2. Per germline, CDR1 DFQATT and CDR2 SNEGSKA (reference sequence). CDR3 length: 15 residues. V was pared by 0 bases and J by 4 bases, with 5 bases of the junction left unmatched. The CDR3: CSARDLLAEYNEQFF. The CDR3 coding sequence is TGCAGTGCTAGAGATCTACTAGCGGAATACAATGAGCAGTTCTTC.

The chain couples TRBV20-1 to TRBJ2-7; 7 bases agree with TRBD2. Germline values: CDR1 DFQATT, CDR2 SNEGSKA (reference sequence). V dropped 5 bases and J dropped 4; count of bases not matched to a gene: 14. The CDR3 is 15 amino acids. DNA of the CDR3: TGCAGTGCTGGGCCCGGGGAGCGGGAAGGGTACGAGCAGTACTTC. Translated, it gives CSAGPGEREGYEQYF.

This clonotype appeared a single time. One base away lies a much larger clone, so this may be a sequencing read error. The chain recombines TRBV7-7 with TRBJ2-5, with D maybe TRBD1 (6 bases). Germline loops: CDR1 SSHAT, CDR2 FNYEAQ (reference sequence). The CDR3 runs to 14 residues. The DNA of the CDR3 is TGTGCCAGCAGCTCCTTGGACAGTCAAGAGAGCCAGTACTTC. This translates into CASSSLDSQESQYF.

This clonotype was counted ten times or more. The chain has TRBV18 and TRBJ1-2, with 7 bases matching TRBD1. CDR3 length equals 14 residues. Per the germline V gene, CDR1 is KGHSH and CDR2 is LQKENI. Unmatched junction bases numbered 7, after V lost 6 bases and J lost 3 bases. The CDR3 sequence is CASSLRGTDYGYTF. CDR3 bases: TGTGCCAGCTCTCTCAGGGGGACGGACTATGGCTACACCTTC.

This clonotype was recorded at least ten times. The chain combines TRBV5-1 with TRBJ2-3, with D perhaps matching TRBD2 (5 bases). Germline lookup yields CDR1 SGHRS and CDR2 YFSETQ. The V and J ends lost 7 bases and 5 bases respectively, with 23 bases between them. This CDR3 contains 16 residues. The DNA of the CDR3 is TGCGCCAGCCCACCCATCAGTGGTGGTGAGGGAGATACGCAGTATTTT. This translates into CASPPISGGEGDTQYF.

The rearrangement links TRBV28 to TRBJ2-7, with TRBD2 matching 10 bases. Germline-derived CDR1 and CDR2 are MDHEN and SYDVKM. The CDR3 is 14 amino acids. Trimming cost V 6 bases and J 4 bases; bases outside gene matches: 6. The CDR3 DNA reads as TGTGCCAGCAGCAGCGCGACTAGCGGGTACGAGCAGTACTTC. Translation: CASSSATSGYEQYF. The full variable domain, completed using reference TRBV28 and TRBJ2-7, is DVKVTQSSRYLVKRTGEKVFLECVQDMDHENMFWYRQDPGLGLRLIYFSYDVKMKEKGDIPEGYSVSREKKERFSLILESASTNQTSMYLCASSSATSGYEQYFGPGTRLTVT.

This clonotype was counted at least ten times. The V call is TRBV20-1, the J call TRBJ1-6; TRBD1 is a possible D gene (6 bases). Germline values: CDR1 DFQATT, CDR2 SNEGSKA (reference sequence). The V gene lost 0 bases and the J gene lost 0 bases, with 15 bases spanning the gap. The length of the CDR3 is 18 residues. CDR3 residues: CSARERGALSSYNSPLHF. The CDR3 DNA sequence: TGCAGTGCTAGAGAAAGGGGGGCCCTTAGCTCCTATAATTCACCCCTCCACTTT.

This clonotype was counted ten times or more. V and J are TRBV15 and TRBJ1-5; 8 nucleotides agree with TRBD1. The V and J ends lost 8 bases and 4 bases, in that order; junction bases with no gene match: 4. CDR3 size: 13 residues. In germline, CDR1 is LNHNV, CDR2 YYDKDF (reference sequence). The DNA of the CDR3 is TGTGCCACCGCCCGGGACAGGAATCAGCCCCAGCATTTT. Protein sequence: CATARDRNQPQHF.